Shown below are 8 T cell receptor beta chains from a single sample sequenced in a study of TIL therapy for anti-PD-1-resistant metastatic lung cancer. Sample time point: pre-treatment sample, taken before nivolumab and TIL therapy. The libraries were made with immunoSEQ v3. The data were produced by immunoSEQ multiplex PCR, yet TCRdb's version contains in-frame clones alone and is incomplete. The repertoire holds 55,000 to 65,000 clones, with 69% as singletons. The specimen was blood, collected at baseline. These receptors were taken from a person aged 30 to 80 with non-small cell lung cancer.

The V gene is TRBV30, the J gene TRBJ2-3; D remains ambiguous. Germline V gene sequence: CDR1 GTSNPN, CDR2 SVGIG (reference sequence). The CDR3 is 13 amino acids. V lost 0 bases, J lost 0 bases, and 4 bases lay in between. The CDR3 coding sequence is TGTGCCTGGAGTGTAAGCAGCACAGATACGCAGTATTTT. It codes for CAWSVSSTDTQYF.

The chain is built from TRBV29-1 and TRBJ2-7; 8 nucleotides match TRBD1. V shed 0 bases, J shed 5 bases, and the junction held 6 bases outside the gene matches. The germline CDR1 and CDR2 sequences are SQVTM and ANQGSEA. The CDR3 is 14 amino acids. The DNA of the CDR3 is TGCAGCGTTGAAGATAGACCGGGACAGGACGAGCAGTACTTC. It is translated as CSVEDRPGQDEQYF.

The rearrangement joins TRBV11-3 to TRBJ1-1; D might be TRBD1 (5 bases). V lost 4 bases and J lost 4, with 13 bases in between. Germline-derived CDR1 and CDR2 are SGHNT and YENEEA. The CDR3 length is 14 residues. CDR3 protein: CASSYEGPLTEAFF. DNA of the CDR3: TGTGCCAGCAGCTACGAGGGACCTCTCACTGAAGCTTTCTTT.

The J gene is TRBJ2-1, the V gene TRBV19, with 8 positions matching TRBD2. J was trimmed by 2 bases and V by 7 bases; bases with no gene match: 4. Germline-derived CDR1 and CDR2 are LNHDA and SQIVND (reference sequence). The CDR3 has 14 residues. The CDR3 coding sequence is TGTGCCAGTAATAACGGGAGGGCCTACAATGAGCAGTTCTTC. As protein: CASNNGRAYNEQFF.

For the CDR3, the DNA is TGTGCCAGCAGCGTCAGGGGACTCAGCGATGAGCAGTTCTTC. Amino acids: CASSVRGLSDEQFF. The chain links TRBV9 to TRBJ2-1; perhaps D is TRBD1 or TRBD2 (6 bases each). Germline CDR1 SGDLS, CDR2 YYNGEE. V lost 2 bases to trimming and J lost 8 bases, with 14 bases between them. This CDR3 region has 14 residues.

The CDR3 region is CSVYPSGTGGDYYGYTF. DNA of the CDR3: TGCAGCGTTTACCCCTCCGGGACAGGGGGCGATTACTATGGCTACACCTTC. The chain has TRBV29-1 and TRBJ1-2; 12 nucleotides align to TRBD1. Germline V lookup: CDR1 SQVTM, CDR2 ANQGSEA. Trimming took 5 bases from V and 3 from J; bases not matched to a gene: 13. This CDR3 is 17 amino acids long.

In its sample, this clone was seen once. Relative to the germline gene, one junction end is altered; a read error may explain this. This sequence joins TRBV10-2 and TRBJ2-6; D gene unclear. The CDR3 totals 15 residues. The germline V gene has CDR1 WSHSY and CDR2 SAAADI. CDR3 bases: TGCGCCAGCGGTGAAGCAGAACCTGGGGCCAACGTCCTGACTTTC. It yields the protein CASGEAEPGANVLTF.

On this clone itself: The germline gene is not matched at one end of the junction; a read error may be the cause. The chain has TRBV7-7 and TRBJ2-1, with TRBD2 matching over 11 bases. The CDR3 is 14 amino acids. Germline CDR1 reads SSHAT; CDR2 reads FNYEAQ (reference sequence). The CDR3 DNA reads as TGTGCTAGCAGCCCTTCTAGCGGGGGGAATGAGCAGTTCTTC. It yields the protein CASSPSSGGNEQFF.